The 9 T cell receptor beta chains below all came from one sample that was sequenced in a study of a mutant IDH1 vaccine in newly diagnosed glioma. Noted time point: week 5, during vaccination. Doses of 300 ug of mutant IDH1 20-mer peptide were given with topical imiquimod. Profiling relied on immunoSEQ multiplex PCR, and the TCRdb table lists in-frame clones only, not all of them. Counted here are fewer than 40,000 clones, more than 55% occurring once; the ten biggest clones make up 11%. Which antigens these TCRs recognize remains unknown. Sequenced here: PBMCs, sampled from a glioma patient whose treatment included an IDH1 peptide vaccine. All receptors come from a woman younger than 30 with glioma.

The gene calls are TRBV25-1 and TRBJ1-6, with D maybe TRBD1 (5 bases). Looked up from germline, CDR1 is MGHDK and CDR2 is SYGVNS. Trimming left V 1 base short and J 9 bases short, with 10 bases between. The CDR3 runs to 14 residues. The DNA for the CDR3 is TGTGCCAGCAGTGAATCGGCAGGGATTTCACCCCTCCACTTT. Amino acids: CASSESAGISPLHF.

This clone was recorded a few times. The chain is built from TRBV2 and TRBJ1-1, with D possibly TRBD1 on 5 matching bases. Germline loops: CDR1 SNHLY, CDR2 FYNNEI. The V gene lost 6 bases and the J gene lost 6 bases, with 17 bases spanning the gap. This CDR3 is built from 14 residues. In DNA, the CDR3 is TGTGCCAGCAGCGCCGGGACCCCGAGGGCTGAAGCTTTCTTT. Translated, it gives CASSAGTPRAEAFF.

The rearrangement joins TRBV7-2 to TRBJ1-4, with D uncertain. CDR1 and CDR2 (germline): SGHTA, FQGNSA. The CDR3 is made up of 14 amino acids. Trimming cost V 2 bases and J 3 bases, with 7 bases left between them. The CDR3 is CASSLILANEKLFF. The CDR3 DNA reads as TGTGCCAGCAGCTTAATTCTGGCTAATGAAAAACTGTTTTTT.

The CDR3 DNA follows: TGCGCCAGCAGCCAAGGTCCTAGCGGGGGGCCCCCGACCACCGGGGAGCTGTTTTTT. Protein: CASSQGPSGGPPTTGELFF. This chain connects TRBV4-1 to TRBJ2-2; TRBD2 aligns across 11 bases. The CDR3 runs to 19 residues. After removal of 1 base from V and 4 bases from J, the junction contained 11 bases not matched to a gene. Germline assignment: CDR1 MGHRA and CDR2 YSYEKL.

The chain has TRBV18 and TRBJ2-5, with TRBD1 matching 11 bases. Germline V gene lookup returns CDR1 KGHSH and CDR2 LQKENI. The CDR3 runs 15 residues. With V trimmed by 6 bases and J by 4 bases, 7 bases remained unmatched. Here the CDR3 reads CASSRGQGARETQYF. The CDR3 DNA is TGTGCCAGCTCCCGAGGACAGGGGGCGAGAGAGACCCAGTACTTC.

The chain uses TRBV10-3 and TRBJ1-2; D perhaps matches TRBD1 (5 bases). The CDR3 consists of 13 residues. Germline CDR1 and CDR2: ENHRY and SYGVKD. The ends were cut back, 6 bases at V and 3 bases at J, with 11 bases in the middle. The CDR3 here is CAIRQGADYGYTF. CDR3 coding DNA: TGTGCCATCAGGCAGGGAGCGGACTATGGCTACACCTTC.

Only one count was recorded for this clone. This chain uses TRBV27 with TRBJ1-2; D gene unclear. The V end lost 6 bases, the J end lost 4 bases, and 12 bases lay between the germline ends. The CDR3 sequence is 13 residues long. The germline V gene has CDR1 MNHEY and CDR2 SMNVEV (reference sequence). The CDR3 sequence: CASRGMGFYGYTF. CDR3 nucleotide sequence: TGTGCCAGCAGGGGGATGGGTTTCTATGGCTACACCTTC.

The chain's CDR3 is CASQLGRNTEAFF. For the CDR3, the DNA is TGTGCCAGCCAGCTGGGGAGGAACACTGAAGCTTTCTTT. This rearrangement joins TRBV19 to TRBJ1-1, with D unclear. The CDR3 is 13 amino acids. Trimming cost V 9 bases and J 1 base, with 12 bases left between them. Per the germline V gene, CDR1 is LNHDA and CDR2 is SQIVND (reference sequence).

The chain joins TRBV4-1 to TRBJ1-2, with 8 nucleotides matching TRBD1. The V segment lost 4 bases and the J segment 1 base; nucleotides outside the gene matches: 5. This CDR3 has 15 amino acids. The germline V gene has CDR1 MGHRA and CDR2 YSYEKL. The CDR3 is CASSPTGGNNYGYTF. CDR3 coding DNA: TGCGCCAGCAGCCCCACAGGGGGTAATAACTATGGCTACACCTTC.